The 5 T cell receptor beta chains reported below all come from one sample, sequenced in a study of OX40 agonist ivuxolimab in advanced cancers. Only in-frame clones appear in the TCRdb table, and some are missing; sequencing was by immunoSEQ multiplex PCR. The sample includes 15,000 to 20,000 clones, more than 70% of them seen just once. The sequenced sample was CD4+ or CD8+ T cells sorted from blood, obtained in a trial of the OX40 agonist ivuxolimab. The receptors stem from an adult with an advanced solid tumor such as melanoma, head and neck, liver or kidney cancer.

The CDR3 is CASSQDREEYF. Here the CDR3 DNA reads TGTGCCAGCAGCCAGGACAGGGAGGAGTACTTC. The chain recombines TRBV5-5 with TRBJ2-7; 8 bases line up with TRBD1. The CDR3 sequence is 11 residues long. CDR1 is SGHKS and CDR2 is YYEKEE in the germline V gene (reference sequence). Germline trimming cut 4 bases from V and 11 bases from J; bases unmatched to any gene: 5.

The chain joins TRBV29-1 to TRBJ2-1, with 12 bases fitting TRBD2. Germline CDR1 reads SQVTM; CDR2 reads ANQGSEA. The length of the CDR3 is 14 residues. The ends lost 0 bases at V and 14 bases at J; junction bases unmatched: 8. CDR3 bases: TGCAGCGTTGAAGATGGGGCTAGCGGGAGGGGTGAGTTCTTC. Translation: CSVEDGASGRGEFF.

This sequence joins TRBV11-2 and TRBJ1-1; 7 nucleotides line up with TRBD1. The CDR3 is 16 residues long. V lost 1 base to trimming and J lost 1 base; unmatched junction nucleotides: 6. In germline, CDR1 is SGHAT, CDR2 FQNNGV. CDR3 sequence: CASSLAPTGTNTEAFF. Written as DNA, the CDR3 is TGTGCCAGCAGCTTAGCCCCGACAGGGACGAACACTGAAGCTTTCTTT.

V gene TRBV7-9 combines with J gene TRBJ2-3; D gene uncertain. Between the trimmed V and J ends, which lost 3 bases and 2 bases, there was a span of 9 bases. The CDR3 totals 14 residues. Germline V gives CDR1 SEHNR, CDR2 FQNEAQ (reference sequence). The CDR3 loop reads CASSLNTLTDTQYF. The CDR3 nucleotides read TGTGCCAGCAGCTTGAACACCCTCACAGATACGCAGTATTTT.

V and J are TRBV11-2 and TRBJ2-7; D call uncertain. Trimming removed 3 bases from V and 4 bases from J, with 16 bases in between. The germline V gene has CDR1 SGHAT and CDR2 FQNNGV. The CDR3 has 15 residues. The CDR3: CASSLSLGSAYEQYF. As DNA, the CDR3 is TGTGCCAGCAGCTTGTCATTAGGGTCTGCATACGAGCAGTACTTC.